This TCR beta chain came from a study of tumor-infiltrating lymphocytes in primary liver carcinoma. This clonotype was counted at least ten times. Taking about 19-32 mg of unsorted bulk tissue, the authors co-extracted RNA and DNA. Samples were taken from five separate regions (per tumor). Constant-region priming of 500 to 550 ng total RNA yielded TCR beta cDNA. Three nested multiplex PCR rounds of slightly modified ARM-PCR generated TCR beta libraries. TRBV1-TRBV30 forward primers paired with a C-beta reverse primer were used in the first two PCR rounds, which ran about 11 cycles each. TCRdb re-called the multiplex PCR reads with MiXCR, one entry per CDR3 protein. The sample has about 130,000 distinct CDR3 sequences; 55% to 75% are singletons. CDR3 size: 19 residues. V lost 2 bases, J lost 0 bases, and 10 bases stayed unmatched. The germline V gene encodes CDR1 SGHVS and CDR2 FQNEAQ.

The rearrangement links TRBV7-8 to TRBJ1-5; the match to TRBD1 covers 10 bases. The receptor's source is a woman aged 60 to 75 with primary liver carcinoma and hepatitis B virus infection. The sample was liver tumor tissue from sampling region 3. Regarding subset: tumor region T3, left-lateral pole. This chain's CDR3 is CASSLLGGQGRLSNQPQHF. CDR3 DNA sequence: TGTGCCAGCAGCTTATTGGGGGGACAGGGGCGGCTTAGCAATCAGCCCCAGCATTTT.